This T cell receptor beta chain was sequenced in a study of blood T cell repertoires in COVID-19. Study-level background: There were acute and convalescent COVID-19 samples, and they came from the United States, Italy and Spain. T cells, B-cell-depleted T cells, or PBMCs supplied cDNA or gDNA.

About this clone: Mismatch with germline at one junction end may stem from a read error.

Sequenced by immunoSEQ multiplex PCR; TCRdb stores in-frame clones only, minus some. This sample has about 64,000 clones, with approximately 80% found just once. The CDR3 loop spans 14 amino acids. The germline V gene has CDR1 SGHTA and CDR2 FQGTGA. The sample consisted of peripheral blood. The TCR comes from a woman in her fifties or sixties with acute or convalescent COVID-19. The chain joins TRBV7-3 to TRBJ1-1; weak D call: TRBD1 (6 bases). CDR3 sequence (DNA): TGTGCCAGCAGCCTTACAGGGATGAACGCTGAAGCTTTCTTT. This codes for CASSLTGMNAEAFF.